These 27 T cell receptor beta chains share one sample of origin, sequenced in a study of T cell responses to AZD1222 COVID-19 vaccine. The repertoire was sequenced with immunoSEQ multiplex PCR; TCRdb's copy has only in-frame clones and lacks some. The sample consists of 79,000 or so clones, about nine tenths of them appearing once. The sample was peripheral blood, taken 28 days after the second AZD1222 dose. The receptors were gathered from an adult who received the AZD1222 COVID-19 vaccine.

V gene TRBV6-5 combines with J gene TRBJ1-5, with 9 bases matching TRBD1. Germline-derived CDR1 and CDR2 are MNHEY and SVGAGI. V gave up 8 bases and J gave up 3 bases; unmatched junction bases: 2. The CDR3 is 13 amino acids. CDR3 nucleotide sequence: TGTGCCAGCGGGACAGGGAACAATCAGCCCCAGCATTTT. Amino acids: CASGTGNNQPQHF.

This chain joins TRBV5-1 and TRBJ2-1; TRBD2 is a possible D gene (5 bases). The V gene lost 0 bases and the J gene lost 12 bases, with 16 bases spanning the gap. The germline gives CDR1 SGHRS, CDR2 YFSETQ. The CDR3 is 14 residues long. CDR3: CASSLVHPGEGQFF. The CDR3 DNA follows: TGCGCCAGCAGCTTGGTTCATCCGGGCGAGGGGCAGTTCTTC.

This chain uses TRBV25-1 with TRBJ2-3, with TRBD1 matching over 7 bases. CDR1 MGHDK and CDR2 SYGVNS come from the germline V gene. With 2 bases clipped from V and 5 bases from J, the junction kept 4 bases outside the gene matches. The CDR3 totals 14 residues. CDR3: CASSETRDRDTQYF. DNA for the CDR3: TGTGCCAGCAGTGAAACCCGGGACAGAGATACGCAGTATTTT.

The genes are TRBV19 and TRBJ2-3; TRBD1 agrees at 11 bases. Trimming cost V 9 bases and J 1 base; bases outside gene matches: 3. The CDR3 is 14 amino acids. Germline-derived CDR1 and CDR2 are LNHDA and SQIVND (reference sequence). In DNA, the CDR3 is TGTGCCAGCCGGACAGGGGGCGGCACAGATACGCAGTATTTT. This translates into CASRTGGGTDTQYF.

This chain joins TRBV28 and TRBJ2-7, with D unresolved. Germline lookup yields CDR1 MDHEN and CDR2 SYDVKM. V shed 10 bases and J shed 5 bases, with 15 bases lying between them. The CDR3 consists of 12 residues. The CDR3 sequence: CATAQSYHEQYF. As DNA, the CDR3 is TGTGCCACCGCTCAGAGTTACCACGAGCAGTACTTC.

This chain links TRBV4-2 with TRBJ2-5; no definite D call. This CDR3 is 12 amino acids long. Deletions cut 0 bases from V and 6 bases from J, with 5 bases between. Germline V CDR1 and CDR2: LGHNA, YNFKEQ. The CDR3 spells CASSQDYQTQYF. CDR3 coding DNA: TGTGCCAGCAGCCAAGATTATCAGACCCAGTACTTC.

CDR3 nucleotides: TGTGCCAGCAGAAACATTTGGGACGGGGATGGCTACACCTTC. It is translated as CASRNIWDGDGYTF. The chain carries TRBV6-5 and TRBJ1-2; a weak D match, TRBD1 (5 bases). Germline CDR1 is MNHEY and CDR2 is SVGAGI. The CDR3 has 14 amino acids. Trimming pared 6 bases from V and 6 bases from J, leaving 17 bases between.

V gene TRBV7-9 combines with J gene TRBJ1-1; D is unclear. Germline CDR1 and CDR2: SEHNR and FQNEAQ (reference sequence). This CDR3 has 16 residues. V gave up 5 bases and J gave up 0 bases, with 16 bases separating them. The CDR3: CASSRSPGSMNTEAFF. CDR3 DNA: TGTGCCAGCAGCCGCTCCCCAGGCTCGATGAACACTGAAGCTTTCTTT.

The rearrangement joins TRBV6-1 to TRBJ2-3; 7 bases map to TRBD2. The germline V gene has CDR1 MNHNS and CDR2 SASEGT. The CDR3 covers 17 residues. After removal of 0 bases from V and 2 bases from J, the junction contained 8 bases not matched to a gene. The chain's CDR3 is CASSEAPRRGNTDTQYF. CDR3 in DNA: TGTGCCAGCAGTGAAGCCCCAAGGCGGGGGAACACAGATACGCAGTATTTT.

V and J are TRBV3-1 (or the pseudogene TRBV3-2) and TRBJ1-6; no clear D. CDR3 size: 17 residues. From germline, CDR1 is LGHDT and CDR2 YNNKEL (reference sequence). V lost 0 bases, J lost 6 bases, and 15 bases lay in between. The CDR3 sequence: CASSQEGLGISNSPLHF. DNA of the CDR3: TGTGCCAGCAGCCAAGAGGGTTTGGGTATCTCTAATTCACCCCTCCACTTT.

This clone turned up a few times. V is TRBV14 and J is TRBJ2-3, with D tentatively TRBD2 (6 bases). Germline V gives CDR1 SGHDN, CDR2 FVKESK. The CDR3 sequence is 18 residues long. Trimming stripped 0 bases from V and 0 bases from J, with 16 bases between. The CDR3 coding sequence is TGTGCCAGCAGCCAAGATCGGCGGGGAACAGGCAGCACAGATACGCAGTATTTT. Translating it yields CASSQDRRGTGSTDTQYF. Combining the CDR3 with reference TRBV14 and TRBJ2-3 gives the whole variable domain EAGVTQFPSHSVIEKGQTVTLRCDPISGHDNLYWYRRVMGKEIKFLLHFVKESKQDESGMPNNRFLAERTGGTYSTLKVQPAELEDSGVYFCASSQDRRGTGSTDTQYFGPGTRLTVL.

This clone is a singleton in its sample. V usage is TRBV6-5 and J usage is TRBJ1-2; TRBD1 matches at 8 bases. CDR1 and CDR2 from the germline V gene are MNHEY and SVGAGI. Trimming at V came to 6 bases and at J to 6 bases, leaving 9 bases not matched to a gene. CDR3 length: 14 residues. CDR3 in amino acids: CASSSQGAHDGYTF. The CDR3 DNA is TGTGCCAGCAGCTCGCAGGGGGCGCATGATGGCTACACCTTC.

This sequence joins TRBV10-3 and TRBJ1-5; D is uncertain. CDR1 and CDR2 (germline): ENHRY, SYGVKD. This CDR3 has 16 residues. V lost 0 bases to trimming and J lost 1 base, with 10 bases between them. The CDR3, as DNA: TGTGCCATCAGTGAGTCGAAGCCGGAGAGCAATCAGCCCCAGCATTTT. Its protein is CAISESKPESNQPQHF.

V gene TRBV18 combines with J gene TRBJ1-4; D is possibly TRBD1 (5 bases). CDR1 KGHSH and CDR2 LQKENI come from the germline V gene. Trimming stripped 3 bases from V and 12 bases from J, with 17 bases between. There are 14 residues in the CDR3. The CDR3 loop is CASSPWDQALELFF. The CDR3, as DNA: TGTGCCAGCTCACCGTGGGACCAAGCATTGGAACTGTTTTTT.

The chain combines TRBV11-1 with TRBJ2-2; D unresolved. The CDR3 extends over 12 amino acids. Germline CDR1 reads SGHAT; CDR2 reads FQDESV (reference sequence). With 3 bases removed from V and 6 bases from J, the gap between germline ends came to 5 bases. This CDR3 reads CASSFVPGELFF. CDR3 sequence (DNA): TGTGCCAGCAGCTTTGTCCCCGGGGAGCTGTTTTTT.

The V gene is TRBV6-1, the J gene TRBJ2-7; D may be TRBD2 (6 bases). Germline V CDR1 and CDR2: MNHNS, SASEGT. The CDR3 contains 15 residues. The V and J ends lost 1 base and 2 bases respectively, with 12 bases between them. This CDR3 is CASSEEGLSPYEQYV. The CDR3 DNA reads as TGTGCCAGCAGTGAAGAGGGACTGTCGCCCTACGAGCAGTACGTC.

This clone was seen more than once but under ten times. The J gene is TRBJ1-3, the V gene TRBV24-1; the match to TRBD1 covers 8 bases. Per germline, CDR1 KGHDR and CDR2 SFDVKD. The CDR3 covers 13 residues. V trimming: 12 bases; J trimming: 2 bases; junction bases outside the gene matches: 5. CDR3 residues: CASPDRAGNTIYF. For the CDR3, the DNA is TGTGCCTCCCCGGACAGGGCTGGAAACACCATATATTTT.

This chain links TRBV7-4 with TRBJ2-7, with D tentatively TRBD1 or TRBD2 (6 bases each). Trimming removed 5 bases from V and 4 bases from J, with 12 bases in between. The CDR3 contains 13 residues. CDR1 and CDR2 from the germline V gene are SGHVT and SQSDAQ. CDR3 in DNA: TGTGCCAGCAGCAACGGGGGCATGTACGAGCAGTACGTC. Amino acids: CASSNGGMYEQYV.

V gene TRBV7-9 combines with J gene TRBJ2-7; D unresolved. This CDR3 region has 14 residues. Germline CDR1 SEHNR, CDR2 FQNEAQ (reference sequence). The V gene lost 4 bases and the J gene lost 6 bases, with 16 bases spanning the gap. CDR3 sequence: CASSCPVGKCEQYV. The CDR3 nucleotides are TGTGCCAGCAGCTGCCCGGTGGGCAAATGCGAGCAGTACGTC.

The V call is TRBV23-1, the J call TRBJ1-3; 7 nucleotides align to TRBD1. TRBV23-1 is flagged as an ORF with uncertain function. The CDR3 contains 19 residues. V gave up 3 bases and J gave up 3 bases; unmatched junction bases: 17. The CDR3 bases are TGCGCCAGCAGTCACGGCCTCCCTTCAGGACAGGAGTATGGAAACACCATATATTTT. Protein: CASSHGLPSGQEYGNTIYF.

This chain connects TRBV6-5 to TRBJ2-7, with unresolved D. Deletions cut 0 bases from V and 2 bases from J, with 14 bases between. This CDR3 comprises 16 residues. In germline, CDR1 is MNHEY, CDR2 SVGAGI. CDR3 loop: CASSYSRTSLTYEQYV. The CDR3 nucleotides read TGTGCCAGCAGTTACTCGCGAACGAGCCTAACCTACGAGCAGTACGTC.

V is TRBV5-1 and J is TRBJ1-4; a weak D match, TRBD1 (6 bases). This CDR3 spans 14 amino acids. In germline, CDR1 is SGHRS, CDR2 YFSETQ. Trimming took off 6 bases at V and 7 bases at J, with 16 bases between the two ends. In DNA form, the CDR3 reads TGCGCCAGCATCCCAAACAGGGTCACTGAAAAACTGTTTTTT. It encodes CASIPNRVTEKLFF.

The chain has TRBV10-1 and TRBJ1-2; TRBD1 might be the D (6 bases). In germline, CDR1 is WNHNN, CDR2 SYGVQD (reference sequence). The CDR3 runs 13 residues. With 3 bases removed from V and 4 bases from J, the gap between germline ends came to 9 bases. CDR3 DNA sequence: TGCGCCAGCAGTGAAGACAGGAGCTATGGCTACACCTTC. Translated, it gives CASSEDRSYGYTF.

The chain carries TRBV30 and TRBJ1-5, with 9 bases that match TRBD1. Germline trimming cut 3 bases from V and 5 bases from J; bases unmatched to any gene: 8. The CDR3 consists of 15 residues. Germline V gene data show CDR1 as GTSNPN and CDR2 as SVGIG (reference sequence). Here the CDR3 DNA reads TGTGCCTGGAGGACAGGGGGGACAGCCTATCAGCCCCAGCATTTT. Amino acid sequence: CAWRTGGTAYQPQHF.

The CDR3 sequence is CASSLTPTDTEAFF. The CDR3 DNA reads TGTGCCAGCAGCTTAACCCCAACAGACACTGAAGCTTTCTTT. The chain is built from TRBV7-3 and TRBJ1-1; no definite D call. V lost 0 bases and J lost 3, with 8 bases in between. The CDR3 spans 14 residues. Germline V gives CDR1 SGHTA, CDR2 FQGTGA.

This sequence joins TRBV9 and TRBJ2-7; D remains unclear. This CDR3 region has 15 residues. The V end was cut by 2 bases, the J end by 2 bases, with 14 bases between. CDR1 is SGDLS, CDR2 YYNGEE, per germline. As DNA, the CDR3 is TGTGCCAGCAGCGTTATGGTAGGGCAGGCCTACGAGCAGTACTTC. This encodes CASSVMVGQAYEQYF.

V usage is TRBV6-2 or TRBV6-3 and J usage is TRBJ1-1; D unclear. The CDR3 contains 15 residues. Germline V lookup: CDR1 MNHEY, CDR2 SVGEGT. Trimming took 6 bases from V and 4 from J, leaving 18 bases between them. CDR3 region: CASSLRTALGTEAFF. The CDR3 region has the DNA TGTGCCAGCAGCCTCAGGACGGCTTTGGGCACTGAAGCTTTCTTT.